The clone carrying this T cell receptor beta chain has at least ten counts. Its antigen is unidentified. These data originate in a study of human T cells and chemical hapten exposure. Study-level information: The study enrolled mostly female patients with alopecia areata, totalis or universalis.

Study results and limitations: Having alopecia, donors may respond immunologically unlike healthy people. Expanded TCRs formed significantly more large CDR3 similarity clusters than controls.

In the original analysis: There were a median of around 97,000 TCRs per sample, with a range from roughly 20,000 to 750,000. MiXCR was run by TCRdb on the RACE reads, yielding one entry per CDR3 protein. None of the V and J calls come from the authors' own analysis; TCRdb made them. The sample holds 180,000 or so distinct CDR3 sequences; about 15% are singletons and the top ten take 1.7%. The CDR3 has 15 amino acids. The germline V gene encodes CDR1 SGHRS and CDR2 YFSETQ. Trimming took 2 bases from V and 1 from J; bases not matched to a gene: 1. Time point of the sample: patch test 1, 2 weeks after DPC sensitization. As to treatment: therapeutic diphenylcyclopropenone sensitization with weekly scalp DPC.

This TCR came from a young woman with alopecia areata. Some clones in this sample may be carry-over from other donors' samples. The sequencing used whole blood, collected in connection with sensitization to the hapten diphenylcyclopropenone (DPC). This chain uses TRBV5-1 with TRBJ2-3; 10 bases agree with TRBD2. The CDR3 DNA follows: TGCGCCAGCAGCTTTACTAGCGGGGGCACAGATACGCAGTATTTT. This sequence encodes CASSFTSGGTDTQYF. Combining the CDR3 with reference TRBV5-1 and TRBJ2-3 gives the whole variable domain KAGVTQTPRYLIKTRGQQVTLSCSPISGHRSVSWYQQTPGQGLQFLFEYFSETQRNKGNFPGRFSGRQFSNSRSEMNVSTLELGDSALYLCASSFTSGGTDTQYFGPGTRLTVL.